This T cell receptor (beta chain) was captured by sequencing in a study of blood T cells in healthy people across ages (dated by TCRdb to between 2015 and 2017). Describing the broader study: Template switching captured roughly one uniquely barcoded TCR beta cDNA molecule per two T cells in model experiments. Using deep sequencing normalized with unique cDNA molecular identifiers, the study measured how TCR beta repertoire diversity changes with age. Donors of different ages were randomly distributed across sequencing lanes to avoid experimental bias. For two donors (one aged 18 to 29 and one aged 80 or older), the study analyzed two additional independent replicas of 1 million unique cDNA reads from the same blood draw. The donors were split into four age groups: young (average 16 years), middle-aged (39), aged (more than 55) and long-lived (about 74). Results and caveats for the whole study, not just this receptor: Observed TCR beta diversity per million T cells fell roughly linearly with age, and a significant reduction was already apparent by age around 39. The percentage of naive T cells measured by flow cytometry correlated strongly with observed TCR beta diversity. Compared with the aged group, the long-lived group had more naive CD4+ T cells, fewer expanded clones and increased TCR diversity, suggesting age selection. Estimates of total diversity based on one million sequenced T cells were regarded as lower bounds and as underestimates. Conclusive comparison of naive and antigen-experienced compartments was prevented by the profiling of bulk unsorted PBMCs. Because the CMV infection status of the donors was unknown, age-related changes in expanded clonotypes may potentially have been confounded.

The method behind the library was 5' RACE. A second about 7 to 12 cycle PCR used a sample-barcoded 5' primer and a J-beta primer mix. A unique molecular identifier was introduced onto each TCR beta cDNA molecule by a template-switch 5' adaptor carrying 12 random nucleotides. At least 3 million CDR3-containing paired-end reads were obtained from each sample. The Mint cDNA synthesis kit, primed by a TRBC-specific oligonucleotide, was used to synthesize first-strand cDNA from all RNA. Following uracil-DNA glycosylase treatment, a first 18-cycle PCR with universal primers M1SS and BC2_uni_R was performed on all cDNA. Processing in the source paper ran as follows. For normalization, 1 million high-quality reads were randomly selected from each sample, with every read carrying a distinct molecular identifier. Reads with shared molecular identifiers were discarded instead of being binned into consensus sequences. MiTCR, set to a Q25 quality threshold and the strictest error-elimination algorithm, was used for CDR3 identification, clonotype clustering and error correction. Lower-bound total TCR beta diversity was estimated with a nonparametric unseen species model using Euler transformation. Starting from the raw public reads, TCRdb applied fastp trimming at Q25, assembled clones with MiXCR and retained in-frame beta chains. CDR3 protein sequences are deduplicated, and each keeps its most common genes and DNA. The V and J calls were determined by TCRdb, not by the authors. A total of 1,800,000 or so distinct CDR3 sequences appear in this sample, around 42% of them only once. The ten largest clones add up to about 23% of the sample.

This clonotype was detected once. What antigen it recognizes has not been identified. The input lacks base qualities; no much larger clone sits a single base away. CDR1 and CDR2, looked up from the germline V gene (reference sequence), are LGHDT and YNNKEL. Trimming takes 0 bases from V and 0 bases from J, and the germline ends sit 11 bases apart. Spanning cysteine to phenylalanine, the CDR3 consists of 16 amino acids. Of the read, only the CDR3 DNA is kept; its 48 bases are in frame from base 1. The donors were 40 or so Caucasian individuals from Russia, aged roughly 6 to 100 years, who were systemically healthy. About 9.8 milliliters of peripheral blood were drawn from each donor into EDTA-treated Vacutainer tubes. Ficoll-Paque density-gradient centrifugation was used to isolate PBMCs, with at least 7 million obtained per sample. Trizol reagent was used to extract total RNA from the PBMCs, yielding at least 5.5 micrograms per sample. For every donor, an aliquot of PBMCs went through flow cytometry to measure the percentages of naive CD45RAhigh/CD27high T cells.

This TCR was sampled from a human donor in good health. The chain uses TRBV3-1 and TRBJ1-2, with the identity of the D gene unclear. Sample: blood. The CDR3 region: CASSQESWDPNYGYTF. The DNA sequence is given as TGTGCCAGCAGCCAAGAGAGTTGGGATCCTAACTATGGCTACACCTTC.